This T cell receptor beta chain was obtained from a study of cytotoxic CD8 clonotypes in ibrutinib-treated CLL. Clones were read by immunoSEQ multiplex PCR, and TCRdb kept only the in-frame ones, dropping some. Of about 140,000 clones listed, approximately 80% are singletons. Findings and limits, study-wide: Public clonotypes proved infrequent, and on treatment they shrank or remained steady. Different sampling times were used for sustained-remission and progressing patients. Patients had baseline clonality above age-matched healthy donors, and this clonality moved with circulating CD8+ T-cell counts.

Notes on this clone: Its target is not known.

Genomic DNA for TCR beta libraries, 1.5 to 2 micrograms, came from cryopreserved PBMCs. The CDR3 runs 12 residues. From germline, CDR1 is WSHSY and CDR2 SAAADI. V lost 3 bases and J 5 bases, leaving 5 bases between the germline ends. The chain joins TRBV10-2 to TRBJ2-1; no clear D gene. The receptor was derived from a human donor with chronic lymphocytic leukemia. The material was PBMCs, obtained after 36 months of ibrutinib treatment. CDR3 loop: CASSDPHNEQFF. CDR3 DNA sequence: TGCGCCAGCAGTGATCCACACAATGAGCAGTTCTTC.